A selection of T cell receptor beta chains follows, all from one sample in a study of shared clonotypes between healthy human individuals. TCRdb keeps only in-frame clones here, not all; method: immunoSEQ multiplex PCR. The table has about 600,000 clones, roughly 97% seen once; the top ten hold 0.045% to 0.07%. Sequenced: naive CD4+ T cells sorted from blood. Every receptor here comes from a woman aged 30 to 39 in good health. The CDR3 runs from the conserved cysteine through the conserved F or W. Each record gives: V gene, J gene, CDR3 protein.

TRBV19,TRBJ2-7,CASSSPRGLPYEQYF
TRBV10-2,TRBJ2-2,CASSSSGRGTGELFF
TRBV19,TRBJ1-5,CASRMDLNNQPQHF
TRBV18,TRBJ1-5,CASSVGQGNQPQHF
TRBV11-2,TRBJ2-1,CASSSSTGTDYNEQFF
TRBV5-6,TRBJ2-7,CASRLGPTYEQYF
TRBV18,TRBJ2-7,CASSPDRGVYEQYF
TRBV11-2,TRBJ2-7,CASSWAPGPYEQYF
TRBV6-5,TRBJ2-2,CASSIRDGGTGELFF
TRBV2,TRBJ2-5,CASEGTTWETQYF
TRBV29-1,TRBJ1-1,CSVEDVSLWTEAFF
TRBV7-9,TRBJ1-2,CASRPLHRMGYTF
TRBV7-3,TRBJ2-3,CASSLGRGSTDTQYF
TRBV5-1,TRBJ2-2,CASSFGRPDGGELFF
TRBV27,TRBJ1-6,CASSLTPVPNSPLHF
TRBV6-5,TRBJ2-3,CASSYWDRFTDTQYF
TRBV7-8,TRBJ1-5,CASSQATGDQPQHF
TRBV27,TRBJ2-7,CASSAPGTFLYEQYF